This TCR beta chain was sequenced for a study of blood T cell repertoires in COVID-19. Study details: Samples of COVID-19 (acute and convalescent) were obtained from the United States, Italy and Spain. PBMCs, B-cell-depleted T cells, or T cells provided the cDNA or gDNA that made up the material.

To note about this clone: A read error may produce the germline difference seen at one junction end.

The germline gives CDR1 SGHDN, CDR2 FVKESK. The CDR3 consists of 12 residues. The table came from immunoSEQ multiplex PCR; TCRdb's copy has only in-frame clones and leaves some out. The data contain roughly 200,000 clones, 75% to 85% of them seen just once; the ten biggest clones take up around 5.4%. The TCR was taken from a middle-aged woman with COVID-19, enrolled during active disease. The genes are TRBV14 and TRBJ1-2; the D is unclear. The sequencing input was peripheral blood. The CDR3 is CASSQETGVTLF. CDR3 nucleotide sequence: TGTGCCAGCAGCCAAGAAACGGGTGTTACTCTCTTC. Full variable domain (remainder filled in from reference TRBV14 and TRBJ1-2): EAGVTQFPSHSVIEKGQTVTLRCDPISGHDNLYWYRRVMGKEIKFLLHFVKESKQDESGMPNNRFLAERTGGTYSTLKVQPAELEDSGVYFCASSQETGVTLFGSGTRLTVV.